The clone carrying this T cell receptor (beta chain) was counted between two and nine times. The record originates from a study of identical twins' blood T cells. V gave up 1 base and J gave up 8 bases, with 11 bases separating them. The CDR3 is made up of 12 amino acids. Germline V gene sequence: CDR1 SQVTM, CDR2 ANQGSEA. Authors' data handling: Each donor had about 95,000 to nearly 550,000 clonotypes. TCRdb analysed the 5' RACE reads with MiXCR anew, one entry per CDR3 protein. Clone size and V and J calls follow TCRdb, not the original study. The top ten hold roughly 6.1% of the sample, which has a few hundred thousand distinct CDR3 sequences, about 28% seen once.

The sequence derives from a woman aged 18-55 years in good health. The sample was PBMCs. The J gene is TRBJ1-1, the V gene TRBV29-1; TRBD1 is a possible D gene (5 bases). The CDR3: CSVEALGVEAFF. Here the CDR3 DNA reads TGCAGCGTTGAAGCATTGGGGGTAGAAGCTTTCTTT.